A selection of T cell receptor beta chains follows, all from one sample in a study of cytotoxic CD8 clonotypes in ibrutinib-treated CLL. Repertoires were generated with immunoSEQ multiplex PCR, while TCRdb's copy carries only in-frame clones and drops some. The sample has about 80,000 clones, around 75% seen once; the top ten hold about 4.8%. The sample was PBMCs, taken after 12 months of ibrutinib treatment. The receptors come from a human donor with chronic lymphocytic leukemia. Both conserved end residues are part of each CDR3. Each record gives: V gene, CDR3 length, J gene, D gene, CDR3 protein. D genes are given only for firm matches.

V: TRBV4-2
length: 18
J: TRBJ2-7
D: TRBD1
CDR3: CASSKEGPGTGTSYEQYF

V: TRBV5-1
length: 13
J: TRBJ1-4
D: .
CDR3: CASSLGGEEKLFF

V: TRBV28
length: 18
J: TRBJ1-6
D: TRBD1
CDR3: CASSLDRAGGLYNSPLHF

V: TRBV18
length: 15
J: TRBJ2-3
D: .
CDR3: CASSPPGRDPDTQYF

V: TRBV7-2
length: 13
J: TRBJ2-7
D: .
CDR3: CASSLRLPKEQYF

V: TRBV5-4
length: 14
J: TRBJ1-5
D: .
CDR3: CASSWDGPNQPQHF

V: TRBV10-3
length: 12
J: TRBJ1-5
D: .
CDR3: CATGGQDLPQHF

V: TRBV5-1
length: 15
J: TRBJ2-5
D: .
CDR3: CASSLAVGAQETQYF

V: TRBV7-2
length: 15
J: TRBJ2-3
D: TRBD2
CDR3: CASSPNVGGADTQYF

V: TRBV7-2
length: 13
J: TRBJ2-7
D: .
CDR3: CASSLGGLYEQYF

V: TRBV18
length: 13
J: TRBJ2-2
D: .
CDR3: CASSGDFTGELFF

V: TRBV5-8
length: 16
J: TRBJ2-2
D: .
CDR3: CASSLLGTANTGELFF

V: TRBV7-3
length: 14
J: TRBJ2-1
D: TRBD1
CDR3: CASSLGQGANEQFF

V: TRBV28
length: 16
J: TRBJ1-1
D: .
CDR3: CASSYPVGGVNTEAFF

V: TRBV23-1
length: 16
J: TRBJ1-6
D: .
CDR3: CASSQRSTGHNSPLHF

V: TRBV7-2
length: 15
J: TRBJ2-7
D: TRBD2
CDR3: CASSYIAGNSYEQYF

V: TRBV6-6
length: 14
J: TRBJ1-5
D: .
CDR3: CASSYWGGDQPQHF

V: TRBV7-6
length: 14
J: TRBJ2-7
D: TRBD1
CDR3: CASSWDRGSYEQYF

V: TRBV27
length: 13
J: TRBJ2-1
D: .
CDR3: CASSLGGPDEQFF

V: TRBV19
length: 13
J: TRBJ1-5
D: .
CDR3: CASRGGGWNPQHF

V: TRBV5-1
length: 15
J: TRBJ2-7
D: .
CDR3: CASSRQGAASYEQYF

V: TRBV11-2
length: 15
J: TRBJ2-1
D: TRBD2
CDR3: CASSPRLAMVWEQFF

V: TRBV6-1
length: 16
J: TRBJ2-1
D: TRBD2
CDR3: CASSVGSGGSYNEQFF

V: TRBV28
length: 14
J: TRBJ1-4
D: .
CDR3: CASNPPGQHEKLFF

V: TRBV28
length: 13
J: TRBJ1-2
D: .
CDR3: CASRQGVGYGYTF

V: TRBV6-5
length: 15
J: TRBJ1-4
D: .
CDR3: CASSYGGARVEKLFF

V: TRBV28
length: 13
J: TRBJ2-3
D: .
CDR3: CASSFVATDTQYF

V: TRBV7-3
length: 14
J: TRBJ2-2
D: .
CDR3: CASSLTSGTGELFF

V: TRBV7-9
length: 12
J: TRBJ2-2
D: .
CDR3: CASSLAPGELFF

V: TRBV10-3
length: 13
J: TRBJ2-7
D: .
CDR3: CAIRLELAYEQYF

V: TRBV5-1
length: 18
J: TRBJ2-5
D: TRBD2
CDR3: CASSLASPSGVRVETQYF

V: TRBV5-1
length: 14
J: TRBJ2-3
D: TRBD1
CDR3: CASSGGQGADTQYF

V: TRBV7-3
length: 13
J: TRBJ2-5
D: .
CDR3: CASSDGGRETQYF

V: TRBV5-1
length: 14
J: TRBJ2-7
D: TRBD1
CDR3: CASSLRGRPVEQYF

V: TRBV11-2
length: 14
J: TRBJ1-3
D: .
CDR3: CASSLGAPGNTIYF

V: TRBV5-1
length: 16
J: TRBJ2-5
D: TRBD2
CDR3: CASSPGSGNPGETQYF

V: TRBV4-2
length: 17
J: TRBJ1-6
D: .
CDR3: CASSQDLRSSYNSPLHF

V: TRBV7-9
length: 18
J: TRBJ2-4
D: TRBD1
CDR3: CASSLVPGTALAKNIQYF

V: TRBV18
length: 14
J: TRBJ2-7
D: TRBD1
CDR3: CASSLDRGAYEQYF

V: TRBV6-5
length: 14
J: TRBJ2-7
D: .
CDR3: CASSYSTAPREQYF

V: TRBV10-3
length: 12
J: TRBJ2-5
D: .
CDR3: CAISESGHAQYF

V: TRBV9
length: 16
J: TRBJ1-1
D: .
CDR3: CASSRAAGAVDTEAFF

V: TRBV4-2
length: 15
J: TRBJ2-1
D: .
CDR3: CASSRPSLANNEQFF

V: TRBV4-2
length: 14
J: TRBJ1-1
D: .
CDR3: CASSQALTGTEAFF

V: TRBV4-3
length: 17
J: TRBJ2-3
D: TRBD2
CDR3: CASSPRTSGHSTDTQYF

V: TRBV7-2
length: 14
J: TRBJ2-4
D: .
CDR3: CASSLGGGGGGEYF

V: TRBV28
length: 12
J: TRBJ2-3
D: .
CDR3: CASWGSTDTQYF

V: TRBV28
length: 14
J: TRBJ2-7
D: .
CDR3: CASSPPGRGGEQYF

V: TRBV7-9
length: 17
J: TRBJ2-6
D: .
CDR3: CASSLGSGLSGANVLTF

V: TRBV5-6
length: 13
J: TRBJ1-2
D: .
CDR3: CASTPTGAGGYTF